This TCR beta chain was profiled in a study of blood T cell repertoires in COVID-19. For the study at large: Spain, Italy and the United States supplied samples that represented acute and convalescent COVID-19. The cDNA or gDNA used as material had been derived from T cells, B-cell-depleted T cells, or PBMCs.

CDR1 MDHEN and CDR2 SYDVKM come from the germline V gene. The CDR3 runs 12 residues. The V and J ends lost 7 bases and 7 bases respectively, with 13 bases between them. Original processing notes: Amplification from reference gene primers served as the basis for estimated nucleated cell counts. The data were produced by immunoSEQ multiplex PCR, yet TCRdb's version contains in-frame clones alone and is incomplete. The V and J calls and clone size come from that table; D and trimming were worked out from the DNA. The table has around 41,000 clones, about 85% seen once. V and J are TRBV28 and TRBJ2-5; possible D gene TRBD2, 7 bases. The TCR originated in an elderly woman with active COVID-19. Specimen: peripheral blood. This CDR3 is CASKGGAATQYF. CDR3 coding DNA: TGTGCCAGCAAGGGGGGGGCAGCGACCCAGTACTTC.